This TCR beta chain was obtained from a study of blood T cell repertoires in COVID-19. Study information: The United States, Italy and Spain provided the acute and convalescent COVID-19 samples.

CDR3 length: 20 amino acids. V gave up 2 bases and J gave up 4 bases; unmatched junction bases: 17. Looked up from germline, CDR1 is LNHNV and CDR2 is YYDKDF (reference sequence). Clones were read by immunoSEQ multiplex PCR, and TCRdb kept only the in-frame ones, dropping some. The sample records more than 95,000 clones, roughly 80% being singletons. Sample: peripheral blood. This chain joins TRBV15 and TRBJ2-7; TRBD2 matches 13 bases. The TCR originated in an elderly man with COVID-19, enrolled during active disease. The CDR3 DNA sequence: TGTGCCACCAGCAGAACCCCTGCGACTAGCGGGAGGACCAGAGCGTACGAGCAGTACTTC. Its translation is CATSRTPATSGRTRAYEQYF.